These 8 T cell receptor beta chains came from one sample sequenced in a study of CD8+CD57+ T cells in acquired aplastic anemia. The template used for profiling TCR beta VDJ and CDR3 was genomic DNA. TCRdb called the reads again in MiXCR, with one record for every CDR3 protein. The data show around 250,000 distinct CDR3 sequences, roughly 82% seen once. Sequenced patients had shown CD8+CD57+ cell expansion by flow cytometry. The material sequenced was sorted CD4+, CD8+, or CD8+CD57+ T cells (not recorded which) from PBMCs. The origin of the receptors is a human donor with aplastic anemia.

Details on this clonotype: A junction end diverges from the germline sequence, so it may reflect a read error. This chain joins TRBV15 and TRBJ2-5; D possibly matches TRBD1 or TRBD2 (5 bases each). Germline CDR1 reads LNHNV; CDR2 reads YYDKDF (reference sequence). The CDR3 covers 14 residues. The CDR3 sequence: CSTSRDGSQETQCF. Here the CDR3 DNA reads TGCTCCACCAGCAGGGACGGCAGCCAAGAGACCCAGTGCTTC. Supplemented by reference TRBV15 and TRBJ2-5, the full variable domain reads DAMVIQNPRYQVTQFGKPVTLSCSQTLNHNVMYWYQQKSSQAPKLLFHYYDKDFNNEADTPDNFQSRRPNTSFCFLDIRSPGLGDTAMYLCSTSRDGSQETQCFGPGTRLLVL.

J is TRBJ1-1 and V is TRBV2, with a tentative D call TRBD1 (6 bases). CDR3 length equals 15 residues. V lost 4 bases and J 1 base, leaving 13 bases between the germline ends. Looked up from germline, CDR1 is SNHLY and CDR2 is FYNNEI. CDR3 bases: TGTGCCAGCAGTGTAGAGGGGGGGGGGAACACTGAAGCTTTCTTT. This gives the protein CASSVEGGGNTEAFF.

This chain connects TRBV7-2 to TRBJ2-1; 7 positions match TRBD2. CDR1 is SGHTA, CDR2 FQGNSA, per germline. Germline trimming cut 0 bases from V and 11 bases from J; bases unmatched to any gene: 10. The CDR3 contains 15 residues. The CDR3 region is CASSLAGGRDKQQFF. CDR3 sequence (DNA): TGTGCCAGCAGCTTAGCGGGAGGGCGAGATAAGCAGCAGTTCTTC.

The gene calls are TRBV9 and TRBJ1-2, with unresolved D. Germline-derived CDR1 and CDR2 are SGDLS and YYNGEE. V shed 3 bases and J shed 7 bases, with 10 bases lying between them. The CDR3 consists of 12 residues. CDR3 sequence: CASSAHRAGYTF. CDR3 DNA: TGTGCCAGCAGCGCCCATAGGGCTGGCTACACCTTC.

About this clonotype itself: Because the CDR3's place on the DNA is in doubt, the DNA is left out and the CDR3 is given as listed by TCRdb. The chain couples TRBV2 to TRBJ2-3; no check of the table's D call, TRBD1, against the DNA was made. The CDR3 is 14 amino acids long, termini counted. Germline CDR1 and CDR2: SNHLY and FYNNEI. CDR3: CASGDGGSHTQYFF.

Remarks on this clonotype: No conserved phenylalanine or tryptophan is present at the end of the CDR3, so a read error is the likely explanation. The DNA is omitted, as the CDR3 cannot be located on it reliably, and the CDR3 follows TCRdb's listing. The gene calls are TRBV7-9 and TRBJ2-3; the DNA was not used to check the table's D call, TRBD1. The CDR3 length is 13 residues, termini included. Germline V lookup: CDR1 SEHNR, CDR2 FQNEAQ (reference sequence). The CDR3: CASGDEGSGANYL.

Details on this clonotype: An end of the junction does not agree with germline; a read error may underlie this. This sequence joins TRBV2 and TRBJ1-5; the D gene is possibly TRBD1 (5 bases). Germline V gene sequence: CDR1 SNHLY, CDR2 FYNNEI. The CDR3 is 15 residues long. The chain's CDR3 is CASSEGTARKQPLHF. CDR3 DNA sequence: TGTGCCAGCAGCGAAGGGACCGCCCGAAAGCAGCCCCTGCATTTT.

This clonotype turned up a few times. V gene TRBV20-1 combines with J gene TRBJ1-5; possibly TRBD1 for D (5 bases). CDR1 DFQATT and CDR2 SNEGSKA come from the germline V gene (reference sequence). V dropped 2 bases and J dropped 5 bases, with 13 bases sitting between them. The CDR3 has 14 amino acids. The CDR3 DNA reads as TGCAGTGCTAGAAATCGGGGGGGGGATCAGCCCCAGCATTTT. Translation: CSARNRGGDQPQHF.